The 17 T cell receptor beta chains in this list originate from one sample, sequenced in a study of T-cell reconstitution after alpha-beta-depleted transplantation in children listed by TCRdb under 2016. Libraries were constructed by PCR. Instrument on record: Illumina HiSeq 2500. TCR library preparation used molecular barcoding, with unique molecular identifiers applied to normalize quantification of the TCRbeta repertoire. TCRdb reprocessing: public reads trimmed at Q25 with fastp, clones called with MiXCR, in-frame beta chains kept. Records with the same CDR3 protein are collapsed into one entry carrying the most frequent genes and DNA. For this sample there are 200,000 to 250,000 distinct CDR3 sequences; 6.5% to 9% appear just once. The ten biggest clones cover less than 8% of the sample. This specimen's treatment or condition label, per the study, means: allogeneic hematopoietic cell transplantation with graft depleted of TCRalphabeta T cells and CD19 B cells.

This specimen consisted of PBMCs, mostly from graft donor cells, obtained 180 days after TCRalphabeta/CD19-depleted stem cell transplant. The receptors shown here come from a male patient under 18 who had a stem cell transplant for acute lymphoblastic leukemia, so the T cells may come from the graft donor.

The CDR3 sequence: CASSFDPAGEQYF. In DNA, the CDR3 is TGTGCCAGCAGTTTCGACCCAGCGGGGGAGCAGTACTTC. This chain uses TRBV5-4 with TRBJ2-7; 7 bases fit TRBD2. The CDR3 length is 13 residues. The V segment lost 5 bases and the J segment 7 bases; nucleotides outside the gene matches: 9. From germline, CDR1 is SGHNT and CDR2 YYREEE (reference sequence). The variable domain in full, with the rest retrieved from reference TRBV5-4 and TRBJ2-7, is ETGVTQSPTHLIKTRGQQVTLRCSSQSGHNTVSWYQQALGQGPQFIFQYYREEENGRGNFPPRFSGLQFPNYSSELNVNALELDDSALYLCASSFDPAGEQYFGPGTRLTVT.

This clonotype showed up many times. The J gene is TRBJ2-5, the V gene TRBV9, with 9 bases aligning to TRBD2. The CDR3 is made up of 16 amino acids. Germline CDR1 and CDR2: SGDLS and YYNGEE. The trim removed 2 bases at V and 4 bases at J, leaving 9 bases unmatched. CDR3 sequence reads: CASSVGSGSTVETQYF. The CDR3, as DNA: TGTGCCAGCAGCGTCGGTAGCGGGAGTACGGTAGAGACCCAGTACTTC.

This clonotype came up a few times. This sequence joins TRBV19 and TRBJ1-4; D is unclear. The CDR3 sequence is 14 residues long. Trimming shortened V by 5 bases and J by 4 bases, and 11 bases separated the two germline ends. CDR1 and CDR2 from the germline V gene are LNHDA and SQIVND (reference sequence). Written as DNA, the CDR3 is TGTGCCAGTAGTTTGGTGGCCCTTAATGAAAAACTGTTTTTT. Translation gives CASSLVALNEKLFF.

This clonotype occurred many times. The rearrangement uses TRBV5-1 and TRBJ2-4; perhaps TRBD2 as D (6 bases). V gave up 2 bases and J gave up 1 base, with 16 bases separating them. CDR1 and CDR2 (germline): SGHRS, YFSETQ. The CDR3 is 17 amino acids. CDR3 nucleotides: TGCGCCAGCAGCTTACCCCCAGGAGGAGGGGCCAAAAACATTCAGTACTTC. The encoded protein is CASSLPPGGGAKNIQYF.

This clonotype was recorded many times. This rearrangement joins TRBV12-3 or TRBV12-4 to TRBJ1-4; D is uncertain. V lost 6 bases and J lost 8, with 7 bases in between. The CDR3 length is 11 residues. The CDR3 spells CASSRREKLFF. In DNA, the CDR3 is TGTGCCAGCAGCAGACGGGAAAAACTGTTTTTT.

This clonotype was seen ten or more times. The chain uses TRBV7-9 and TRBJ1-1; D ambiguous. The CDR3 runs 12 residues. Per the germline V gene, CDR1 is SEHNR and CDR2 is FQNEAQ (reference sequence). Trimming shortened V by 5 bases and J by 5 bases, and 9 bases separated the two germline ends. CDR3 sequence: CASSQGRTEAFF. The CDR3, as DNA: TGTGCCAGCAGCCAAGGGCGAACTGAAGCTTTCTTT. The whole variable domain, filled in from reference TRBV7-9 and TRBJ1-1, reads DTGVSQNPRHKITKRGQNVTFRCDPISEHNRLYWYRQTLGQGPEFLTYFQNEAQLEKSRLLSDRFSAERPKGSFSTLEIQRTEQGDSAMYLCASSQGRTEAFFGQGTRLTVV.

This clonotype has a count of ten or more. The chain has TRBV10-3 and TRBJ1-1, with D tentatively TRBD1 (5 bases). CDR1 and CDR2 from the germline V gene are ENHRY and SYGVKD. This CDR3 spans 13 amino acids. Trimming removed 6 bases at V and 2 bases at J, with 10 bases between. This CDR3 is CAISRDRNTEAFF. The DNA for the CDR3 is TGTGCCATCAGCAGAGACAGAAACACTGAAGCTTTCTTT.

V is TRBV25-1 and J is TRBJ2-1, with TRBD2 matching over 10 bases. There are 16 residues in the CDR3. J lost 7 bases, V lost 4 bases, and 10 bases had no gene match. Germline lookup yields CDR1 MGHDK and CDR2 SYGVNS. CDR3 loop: CASSAAGGLLVNEQFF. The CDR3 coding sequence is TGTGCCAGCAGTGCAGCGGGGGGGCTACTTGTTAATGAGCAGTTCTTC.

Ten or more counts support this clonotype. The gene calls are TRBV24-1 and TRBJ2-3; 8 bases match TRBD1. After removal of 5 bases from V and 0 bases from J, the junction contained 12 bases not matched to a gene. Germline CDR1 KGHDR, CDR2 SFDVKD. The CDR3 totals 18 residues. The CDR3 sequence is CATSGGQGGPGSTDTQYF. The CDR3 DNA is TGTGCCACCAGTGGCGGACAGGGAGGCCCTGGGAGCACAGATACGCAGTATTTT.

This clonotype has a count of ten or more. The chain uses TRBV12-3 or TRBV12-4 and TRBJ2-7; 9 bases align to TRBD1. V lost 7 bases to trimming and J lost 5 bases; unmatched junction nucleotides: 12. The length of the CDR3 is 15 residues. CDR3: CASTTGGRAENEQYF. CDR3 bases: TGTGCCAGCACCACAGGGGGCCGCGCAGAAAACGAGCAGTACTTC.

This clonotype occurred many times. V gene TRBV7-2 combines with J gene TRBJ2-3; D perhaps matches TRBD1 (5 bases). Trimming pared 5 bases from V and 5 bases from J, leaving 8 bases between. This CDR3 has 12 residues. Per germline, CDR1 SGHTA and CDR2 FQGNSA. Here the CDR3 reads CASSKGVDTQYF. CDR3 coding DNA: TGTGCCAGCAGCAAAGGGGTAGATACGCAGTATTTT. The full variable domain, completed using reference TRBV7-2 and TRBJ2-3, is GAGVSQSPSNKVTEKGKDVELRCDPISGHTALYWYRQSLGQGLEFLIYFQGNSAPDKSGLPSDRFSAERTGGSVSTLTIQRTQQEDSAVYLCASSKGVDTQYFGPGTRLTVL.

As DNA, the CDR3 is TGTGCCATCATAGATGGACCGCAGGGGAACCTAGCCAAAAACATTCAGTACTTC. This sequence encodes CAIIDGPQGNLAKNIQYF. This chain joins TRBV12-3 or TRBV12-4 and TRBJ2-4, with a possible D match to TRBD1 (6 bases). CDR3 size: 18 residues. V lost 10 bases and J lost 0, with 25 bases in between.

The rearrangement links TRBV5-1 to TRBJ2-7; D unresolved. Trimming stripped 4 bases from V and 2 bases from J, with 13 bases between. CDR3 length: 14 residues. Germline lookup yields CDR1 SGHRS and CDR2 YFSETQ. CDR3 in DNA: TGCGCCAGCAGCACCGCCCCACTTCCCTACGAGCAGTACTTC. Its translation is CASSTAPLPYEQYF. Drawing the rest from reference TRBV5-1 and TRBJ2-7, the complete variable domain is KAGVTQTPRYLIKTRGQQVTLSCSPISGHRSVSWYQQTPGQGLQFLFEYFSETQRNKGNFPGRFSGRQFSNSRSEMNVSTLELGDSALYLCASSTAPLPYEQYFGPGTRLTVT.

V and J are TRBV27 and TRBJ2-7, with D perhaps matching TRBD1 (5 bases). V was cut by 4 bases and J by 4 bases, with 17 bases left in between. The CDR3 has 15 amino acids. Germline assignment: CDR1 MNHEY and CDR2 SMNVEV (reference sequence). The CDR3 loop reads CASSSLTDLGYEQYF. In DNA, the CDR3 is TGTGCCAGCAGTTCCCTGACAGACCTGGGATACGAGCAGTACTTC.

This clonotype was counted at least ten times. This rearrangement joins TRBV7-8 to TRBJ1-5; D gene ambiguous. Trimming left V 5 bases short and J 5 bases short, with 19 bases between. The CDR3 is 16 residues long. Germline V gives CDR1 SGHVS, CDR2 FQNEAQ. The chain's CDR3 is CASSPLRLPRDQPQHF. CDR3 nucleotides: TGTGCCAGCAGCCCATTGAGACTTCCAAGAGATCAGCCCCAGCATTTT. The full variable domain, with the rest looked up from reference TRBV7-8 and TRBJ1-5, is GAGVSQSPRYKVAKRGQDVALRCDPISGHVSLFWYQQALGQGPEFLTYFQNEAQLDKSGLPSDRFFAERPEGSVSTLKIQRTQQEDSAVYLCASSPLRLPRDQPQHFGDGTRLSIL.

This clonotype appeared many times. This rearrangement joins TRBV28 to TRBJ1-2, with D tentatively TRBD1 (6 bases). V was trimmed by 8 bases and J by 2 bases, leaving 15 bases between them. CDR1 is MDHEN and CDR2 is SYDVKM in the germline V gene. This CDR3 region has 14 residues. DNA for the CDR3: TGTGCCAGCCTCTTAAGGGGGGCGAACTATGGCTACACCTTC. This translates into CASLLRGANYGYTF.

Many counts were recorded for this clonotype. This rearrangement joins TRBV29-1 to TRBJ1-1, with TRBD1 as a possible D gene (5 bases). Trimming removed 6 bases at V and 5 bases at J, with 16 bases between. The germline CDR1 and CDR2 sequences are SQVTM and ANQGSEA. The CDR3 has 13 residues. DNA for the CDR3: TGCAGCGTCCCCCACAGGTTGGGAACTGAAGCTTTCTTT. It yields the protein CSVPHRLGTEAFF.